The T cell receptor beta chain under discussion was sequenced for a study of T cell responses to AZD1222 COVID-19 vaccine. Assay used: immunoSEQ multiplex PCR; TCRdb lists only in-frame clones, some missing. The sample has about 150,000 clones, 75% to 95% seen once. Germline V gene sequence: CDR1 SGHNT, CDR2 YYREEE (reference sequence). CDR3 length equals 16 residues. J lost 7 bases, V lost 5 bases, and 7 bases had no gene match. The specimen comprised peripheral blood, sampled 28 days after the second AZD1222 dose. The chain recombines TRBV5-4 with TRBJ2-1; 15 nucleotides agree with TRBD2. This TCR came from an adult who received the AZD1222 COVID-19 vaccine. This chain's CDR3 is CASRVGLAGGQNEQFF. DNA for the CDR3: TGTGCCAGCAGGGTTGGACTAGCGGGAGGGCAGAATGAGCAGTTCTTC.